These 9 T cell receptor beta chains were sequenced from one sample in a study of cytomegalovirus exposure and HLA in healthy donors. TCRdb's table, derived via immunoSEQ multiplex PCR, lists solely in-frame clones and lacks some. The table lists under 300,000 clones, approximately 84% of them singletons. Material for sequencing was PBMCs. The receptors shown here come from a woman aged 25 to 39 in good health and CMV-seropositive.

The rearrangement links TRBV30 to TRBJ1-2; D is ambiguous. Germline V lookup: CDR1 GTSNPN, CDR2 SVGIG (reference sequence). Trimming pared 7 bases from V and 0 bases from J, leaving 6 bases between. The CDR3 spans 11 residues. The CDR3 DNA sequence: TGTGCCTTCTCAGCTAACTATGGCTACACCTTC. This encodes CAFSANYGYTF.

As concerns this clone: This sample includes further DNA sequences coding for the same CDR3. The chain employs TRBV5-1 and TRBJ2-3; weak D call: TRBD2 (5 bases). Trimming cost V 0 bases and J 0 bases, with 8 bases left between them. Germline loops: CDR1 SGHRS, CDR2 YFSETQ. The CDR3 spans 15 residues. DNA for the CDR3: TGCGCCAGCAGCTTGGGAGGCGGGAGCACAGATACGCAGTATTTT. Protein: CASSLGGGSTDTQYF.

The rearrangement joins TRBV7-8 to TRBJ2-7; possibly TRBD2 for D (6 bases). This CDR3 comprises 14 residues. Trimming took off 4 bases at V and 6 bases at J, with 16 bases between the two ends. The germline V gene encodes CDR1 SGHVS and CDR2 FQNEAQ. CDR3 DNA sequence: TGTGCCAGCAGCTCCTGGGAGGAGTGGGGCGAGCAGTACTTC. Its translation is CASSSWEEWGEQYF.

The chain employs TRBV11-3 and TRBJ2-7; the match to TRBD1 covers 10 bases. The CDR3 has 18 amino acids. The ends lost 5 bases at V and 0 bases at J; junction bases unmatched: 13. From germline, CDR1 is SGHNT and CDR2 YENEEA. The CDR3 reads CASSPAGTGDSLSYEQYF. In DNA, the CDR3 is TGTGCCAGCAGCCCAGCCGGGACAGGGGACTCTCTCTCCTACGAGCAGTACTTC.

The rearrangement joins TRBV10-2 to TRBJ2-2; D is ambiguous. Between the trimmed V and J ends, which lost 0 bases and 6 bases, there was a span of 2 bases. The CDR3 has 12 amino acids. Germline loops: CDR1 WSHSY, CDR2 SAAADI. In DNA, the CDR3 is TGCGCCAGCAGTGAGTCCGCCGGGGAGCTGTTTTTT. Its translation is CASSESAGELFF.

The rearrangement uses TRBV2 and TRBJ2-5, with TRBD2 identical over 11 bases. From germline, CDR1 is SNHLY and CDR2 FYNNEI. V was pared by 5 bases and J by 5 bases, with 7 bases of the junction left unmatched. There are 15 residues in the CDR3. The DNA of the CDR3 is TGTGCCAGCAGTTCTGATAGCGGGAGGGGGGAGACCCAGTACTTC. Protein product: CASSSDSGRGETQYF.

V is TRBV5-6 and J is TRBJ1-3; 11 positions match TRBD1. V shed 4 bases and J 0 bases; nucleotides not matched to a gene: 3. Germline V CDR1 and CDR2: SGHDT, YYEEEE. This CDR3 has 16 residues. The CDR3 bases are TGTGCCAGCAGCCCCGGGACAGGGGGCTCTGGAAACACCATATATTTT. Protein: CASSPGTGGSGNTIYF.

The V call is TRBV5-1, the J call TRBJ2-7, with D possibly being TRBD1 (6 bases). Trimming shortened V by 0 bases and J by 3 bases, and 13 bases separated the two germline ends. The CDR3 is 15 amino acids. Germline V gene lookup returns CDR1 SGHRS and CDR2 YFSETQ. The CDR3: CASSLEAQGYYEQYF. Here the CDR3 DNA reads TGCGCCAGCAGCTTGGAAGCACAGGGCTACTACGAGCAGTACTTC.

V usage is TRBV19 and J usage is TRBJ2-1, with D possibly TRBD2 on 5 matching bases. The V gene's germline CDR1 is LNHDA and CDR2 SQIVND (reference sequence). This CDR3 has 13 amino acids. V shed 4 bases and J shed 9 bases, with 13 bases lying between them. CDR3 nucleotides: TGTGCCAGTAGTACTTTGTATGGAGGTGAGCAGTTCTTC. This encodes CASSTLYGGEQFF. Together with reference TRBV19 and TRBJ2-1, the CDR3 gives the full variable domain: DGGITQSPKYLFRKEGQNVTLSCEQNLNHDAMYWYRQDPGQGLRLIYYSQIVNDFQKGDIAEGYSVSREKKESFPLTVTSAQKNPTAFYLCASSTLYGGEQFFGPGTRLTVL.